Listed below are T cell receptor beta chains from one sample, sequenced in a study of OX40 agonist ivuxolimab in advanced cancers. Generated by immunoSEQ multiplex PCR, the TCRdb table keeps only in-frame clones and is missing some. The table has 30,000 to 45,000 clones, 74% seen once. The sequencing here drew on CD4+ or CD8+ T cells sorted from blood, taken in a trial of the OX40 agonist ivuxolimab. The source of these receptors is an adult with an advanced solid tumor such as melanoma, head and neck, liver or kidney cancer. Each CDR3 is given with its conserved first and last residue. D genes are given only for firm matches. Some rows have no size entry. The others give once, few or many, or a class for an expanded clone.

. | . | TRBJ1-5 | TRBV2 | CASSEVGSRGQPQHF | TGTGCCAGCAGTGAAGTCGGGAGTCGGGGTCAGCCCCAGCATTTT
. | . | TRBJ2-7 | TRBV28 | CASSLTRGEQYF | TGTGCCAGCAGTTTAACTCGCGGGGAGCAGTACTTC
. | . | TRBJ1-2 | TRBV7-8 | CASSLGGANYGYTF | TGTGCCAGCAGCTTAGGTGGGGCAAACTATGGCTACACCTTC
. | . | TRBJ2-7 | TRBV2 | CASISRNTYEQYF | TGTGCCAGCATCTCTAGGAACACCTACGAGCAGTACTTC
few | . | TRBJ1-6 | TRBV6-5 | CASSYSGDMGAPLHF | TGTGCCAGCAGTTACTCCGGGGACATGGGGGCACCCCTCCACTTT
few | TRBD2 | TRBJ2-1 | TRBV7-2 | CASSLHRLAGGRREQFF | TGTGCCAGCAGCTTGCACCGACTAGCGGGGGGGCGACGTGAGCAGTTCTTC
once | . | TRBJ1-1 | TRBV7-9 | CASSPGTTEAFF | TGTGCCAGCAGCCCCGGGACAACTGAAGCTTTCTTT
many | . | TRBJ1-6 | TRBV5-1 | CASSSGVDLHF | TGCGCCAGCAGCTCAGGGGTTGACCTCCACTTT
. | . | TRBJ2-7 | TRBV4-2 | CASSHPRGLGYEQYF | TGTGCCAGCAGCCATCCCCGCGGGCTAGGCTACGAGCAGTACTTC
. | TRBD2 | TRBJ2-1 | TRBV7-2 | CASSRSGAGGNNEQFF | TGTGCCAGCAGCCGCAGTGGTGCGGGGGGGAACAATGAGCAGTTCTTC
. | . | TRBJ1-1 | TRBV19 | CASKPDRQVNTEAFF | TGTGCCAGTAAACCCGACCGACAGGTGAACACTGAAGCTTTCTTT
few | . | TRBJ1-5 | TRBV2 | CASSLLGETSNQPQHF | TGTGCCAGCAGTCTCCTTGGTGAAACTAGCAATCAGCCCCAGCATTTT
. | . | TRBJ1-4 | TRBV5-1 | CASSSTVATNEKLFF | TGCGCCAGCAGCTCGACAGTTGCAACTAATGAAAAACTGTTTTTT
few | . | TRBJ1-3 | TRBV27 | CASRLHGGNTIYF | TGTGCCAGCAGACTCCATGGTGGAAACACCATATATTTT
. | . | TRBJ1-6 | TRBV11-1 | CASSFPGGSPLHF | TGTGCCAGCAGCTTCCCAGGAGGATCACCCCTCCACTTT
. | TRBD2 | TRBJ2-2 | TRBV7-2 | CASTSLAGGSGELFF | TGTGCCAGCACCTCCCTAGCGGGGGGGTCCGGGGAGCTGTTTTTT
. | . | TRBJ1-3 | TRBV6-1 | CASSPRHSGNTIYF | TGTGCCAGCAGTCCCCGGCACTCTGGAAACACCATATATTTT
. | . | TRBJ1-2 | TRBV7-9 | CASSSPGIRGYGYTF | TGTGCCAGCAGCTCACCAGGGATTCGAGGCTATGGCTACACCTTC
few | . | TRBJ1-2 | TRBV4-1 | CASSHGPNYGYTF | TGCGCCAGCAGCCATGGTCCCAACTATGGCTACACCTTC
. | TRBD1 | TRBJ1-2 | TRBV19 | CASTVGQGLGGYTF | TGTGCCAGTACCGTAGGACAGGGCCTCGGTGGCTACACCTTC
. | . | TRBJ2-1 | TRBV21-1 | CASSKVARYYNEQFF | TGTGCCAGCAGCAAAGTTGCTAGGTACTACAATGAGCAGTTCTTC
. | . | TRBJ1-4 | TRBV15 | CATSRDWITNEKLFF | TGTGCCACCAGCAGAGATTGGATAACTAATGAAAAACTGTTTTTT
. | . | TRBJ2-1 | TRBV4-1 | CASSFHNEQFF | TGCGCCAGCAGCTTTCACAATGAGCAGTTCTTC
few | . | TRBJ1-1 | TRBV6-1 | CATNRDLPLRTEAFF | TGTGCCACCAACCGGGACTTACCACTGAGGACTGAAGCTTTCTTT
few | TRBD2 | TRBJ2-5 | TRBV19 | CASSIGGGNQETQYF | TGTGCCAGTAGTATCGGCGGGGGAAACCAAGAGACCCAGTACTTC
once | TRBD1 | TRBJ1-2 | TRBV27 | CASSSGTGVGGYTF | TGTGCCAGCAGTTCCGGGACAGGGGTCGGTGGCTACACCTTC
. | . | TRBJ1-4 | TRBV25-1 | CASSEVGGRGEKLFF | TGTGCCAGCAGTGAAGTAGGTGGTCGCGGTGAAAAACTGTTTTTT
. | . | TRBJ2-2 | TRBV7-2 | CASSSGELFF | TGTGCCAGCAGCTCCGGGGAGCTGTTTTTT
. | . | TRBJ2-7 | TRBV5-1 | CASSPPSDEQYF | TGCGCCAGCAGCCCCCCTTCGGACGAGCAGTACTTC
. | . | TRBJ1-6 | TRBV14 | CASSQDQRYSPLHF | TGTGCCAGCAGCCAAGATCAAAGGTATTCACCCCTCCACTTT
. | . | TRBJ2-5 | TRBV11-2 | CASSLGLVSGLETQYF | TGTGCCAGCAGCTTAGGGTTAGTCAGTGGATTGGAGACCCAGTACTTC
. | TRBD2 | TRBJ2-4 | TRBV4-2 | CASSQDVAGVTKNIQYF | TGTGCCAGCAGCCAAGATGTGGCGGGGGTTACCAAAAACATTCAGTACTTC
. | TRBD2 | TRBJ2-3 | TRBV9 | CASSDSLAADTQYF | TGTGCCAGCAGCGACTCTCTAGCGGCAGATACGCAGTATTTT
. | . | TRBJ1-5 | TRBV5-1 | CASSLWGREDNQPQHF | TGCGCCAGCAGCTTGTGGGGCCGGGAGGACAATCAGCCCCAGCATTTT
. | . | TRBJ1-1 | TRBV30 | CAWSRKYTEAFF | TGTGCCTGGAGTCGAAAATACACTGAAGCTTTCTTT
. | TRBD1 | TRBJ1-4 | TRBV27 | CASSLGQGLSTNEKLFF | TGTGCCAGCAGTTTGGGACAGGGGCTTTCGACTAATGAAAAACTGTTTTTT
. | . | TRBJ1-6 | TRBV9 | CASSVGSRNSPLHF | TGTGCCAGCAGCGTAGGATCCCGAAATTCACCCCTCCACTTT
. | . | TRBJ1-2 | TRBV9 | CASSVDWGSGYGYTF | TGTGCCAGCAGCGTAGATTGGGGATCGGGCTATGGCTACACCTTC
. | . | TRBJ1-2 | TRBV6-1 | CASSGTSVGGSRYGYTF | TGTGCCAGCAGTGGAACCTCCGTTGGGGGTTCGAGGTATGGCTACACCTTC
. | . | TRBJ1-3 | TRBV6-1 | CASSERQGGNTIYF | TGTGCCAGCAGTGAACGGCAGGGCGGTAACACCATATATTTT